Listed here are 15 T cell receptor beta chains from one sample, sequenced in a study of T cells after posttransplantation cyclophosphamide. The protocol was immunoSEQ multiplex PCR, while the TCRdb copy is restricted to in-frame clones and leaves out a portion. The record shows 30,000 to 45,000 clones for this sample, with no singletons present. Sequenced sample: PBMCs. These receptors were collected from a girl between 10 and 17 years old in good health, CMV-negative, and a related stem cell transplant donor.

V and J are TRBV7-8 and TRBJ2-3; no firm D call. Trimming removed 5 bases at V and 1 base at J, with 10 bases between. The CDR3 has 14 residues. Germline values: CDR1 SGHVS, CDR2 FQNEAQ. The CDR3 spells CASSPDRGTDTQYF. The CDR3 nucleotides read TGTGCCAGCAGCCCTGATCGGGGCACAGATACGCAGTATTTT.

This clone was detected ten times or more. This chain uses TRBV5-1 with TRBJ2-2; 12 positions agree with TRBD2. The CDR3 contains 16 residues. Germline trimming cut 2 bases from V and 6 bases from J; bases unmatched to any gene: 5. CDR1 is SGHRS, CDR2 YFSETQ, per germline. CDR3: CASSLGLAGRSGELFF. The CDR3 nucleotides are TGCGCCAGCAGCTTAGGACTAGCGGGGCGGTCCGGGGAGCTGTTTTTT.

The CDR3 spells CSVITSRGEQFF. CDR3 nucleotide sequence: TGCAGCGTTATAACTTCTCGCGGTGAGCAGTTCTTC. The chain carries TRBV29-1 and TRBJ2-1; D is unresolved. Trimming took off 5 bases at V and 9 bases at J, with 14 bases between the two ends. Germline V gene lookup returns CDR1 SQVTM and CDR2 ANQGSEA. There are 12 residues in the CDR3.

This clone was counted at least ten times. The chain combines TRBV11-2 with TRBJ1-4, with a possible D match to TRBD1 (6 bases). V gave up 4 bases and J gave up 5 bases, with 14 bases separating them. Germline CDR1 and CDR2: SGHAT and FQNNGV. This CDR3 contains 15 residues. Written as DNA, the CDR3 is TGTGCCAGCAGCTCCAGGGGTCTCATCAATGAAAAACTGTTTTTT. As protein: CASSSRGLINEKLFF.

V and J are TRBV7-9 and TRBJ2-3, with 12 nucleotides matching TRBD2. The CDR3 length is 15 residues. The V gene end was trimmed by 5 bases and the J gene end by 8 bases; junction bases not matched to a gene: 8. Germline V lookup: CDR1 SEHNR, CDR2 FQNEAQ (reference sequence). The chain's CDR3 is CASSGLAGGPGTQYF. CDR3 DNA sequence: TGTGCCAGCAGCGGCCTAGCGGGAGGGCCCGGTACGCAGTATTTT.

The CDR3 region is CASSPQAGTGSASYGYTF. DNA for the CDR3: TGTGCCAGCAGCCCCCAGGCCGGGACAGGGTCGGCGAGCTATGGCTACACCTTC. The chain combines TRBV9 with TRBJ1-2, with 9 positions matching TRBD1. Germline V gene lookup returns CDR1 SGDLS and CDR2 YYNGEE. This CDR3 is 18 amino acids long. V was clipped by 4 bases and J by 4 bases; unmatched bases: 17.

This clone was counted ten times or more. The chain has TRBV2 and TRBJ1-5; D gene uncertain. The CDR3 loop spans 15 amino acids. V dropped 1 base and J dropped 0 bases, with 7 bases sitting between them. Germline values: CDR1 SNHLY, CDR2 FYNNEI. The DNA of the CDR3 is TGTGCCAGCAGTGAAGAACAGAATAGCAATCAGCCCCAGCATTTT. This sequence encodes CASSEEQNSNQPQHF. Filled out from reference TRBV2 and TRBJ1-5, the complete variable domain reads EPEVTQTPSHQVTQMGQEVILRCVPISNHLYFYWYRQILGQKVEFLVSFYNNEISEKSEIFDDQFSVERPDGSNFTLKIRSTKLEDSAMYFCASSEEQNSNQPQHFGDGTRLSIL.

This clone was seen a few times. The chain has TRBV7-2 and TRBJ2-7; D call uncertain. The CDR3 is made up of 17 amino acids. V was trimmed by 5 bases and J by 0 bases, leaving 20 bases between them. The germline V gene has CDR1 SGHTA and CDR2 FQGNSA. The CDR3 loop is CASSPNPPHSYSYEQYF. CDR3 bases: TGTGCCAGCAGCCCAAATCCCCCCCACAGCTACTCCTACGAGCAGTACTTC.

This clone occurred many times. The V gene is TRBV6-5, the J gene TRBJ2-1; 8 bases agree with TRBD1. Germline assignment: CDR1 MNHEY and CDR2 SVGAGI. The CDR3 runs to 15 residues. The V and J ends lost 5 bases and 5 bases, in that order; junction bases with no gene match: 8. DNA of the CDR3: TGTGCCAGCAGTCTGAGGGGGGACAGGCACAATGAGCAGTTCTTC. It specifies CASSLRGDRHNEQFF.

This clone was recorded many times. The chain carries TRBV12-5 and TRBJ2-3, with TRBD2 matching over 8 bases. This CDR3 is 15 amino acids long. The germline CDR1 and CDR2 sequences are LGHNT and FRNRAP. J was trimmed by 4 bases and V by 6 bases; bases with no gene match: 9. CDR3 sequence (DNA): TGTGCTAGTGGCCCCGGGACTAGGGTAGCAGATACGCAGTATTTT. This translates into CASGPGTRVADTQYF.

This clone has at least ten counts. The chain uses TRBV7-9 and TRBJ1-4, with TRBD1 matching over 7 bases. CDR1 and CDR2 from the germline V gene are SEHNR and FQNEAQ (reference sequence). This CDR3 is built from 14 residues. The V and J ends lost 5 bases and 10 bases, in that order; junction bases with no gene match: 10. CDR3 nucleotides: TGTGCCAGCAGCCCCTGGACAGGAATAGGAAAACTGTTTTTT. Protein product: CASSPWTGIGKLFF.

This clone was recorded many times. The sample has other DNA sequences that encode this CDR3 too. The J gene is TRBJ1-1, the V gene TRBV9, with D perhaps matching TRBD1 (6 bases). The V gene lost 4 bases and the J gene lost 5 bases, with 12 bases spanning the gap. CDR3 length: 13 amino acids. Looked up from germline, CDR1 is SGDLS and CDR2 is YYNGEE. CDR3 DNA: TGTGCCAGCAGCCCAGGGGAGAATACTGAAGCTTTCTTT. Encoded protein: CASSPGENTEAFF.

The genes are TRBV4-2 and TRBJ2-7; weak D call: TRBD2 (5 bases). The CDR3 length is 15 residues. Germline lookup yields CDR1 LGHNA and CDR2 YNFKEQ. Trimming took 0 bases from V and 0 from J, leaving 9 bases between them. DNA for the CDR3: TGTGCCAGCAGCCAAGATGGAGGTTCCTCCTACGAGCAGTACTTC. It codes for CASSQDGGSSYEQYF.

This clone was found a few times. The chain is built from TRBV5-1 and TRBJ2-1; D not certain. This CDR3 is built from 12 residues. Per the germline V gene, CDR1 is SGHRS and CDR2 is YFSETQ. The ends were cut back, 5 bases at V and 5 bases at J, with 8 bases in the middle. The CDR3 protein is CASSRDDNEQFF. The CDR3, as DNA: TGCGCCAGCAGTCGAGATGACAATGAGCAGTTCTTC.

The chain employs TRBV10-1 and TRBJ2-2; perhaps TRBD1 as D (7 bases). V dropped 4 bases and J dropped 5 bases, with 26 bases sitting between them. The length of the CDR3 is 19 residues. The germline gives CDR1 WNHNN, CDR2 SYGVQD (reference sequence). CDR3: CASSGSLGGGGPPTGELFF. The CDR3 region has the DNA TGCGCCAGCAGTGGGTCCCTCGGTGGAGGGGGCCCCCCGACCGGGGAGCTGTTTTTT.